The 25 T cell receptor beta chains listed next were all sequenced from one sample in a study of blood T cell repertoires in COVID-19. The repertoire was sequenced with immunoSEQ multiplex PCR; TCRdb's copy has only in-frame clones and lacks some. The sample includes around 280,000 clones, around four fifths of them seen just once. Sequencing input: peripheral blood. The receptors here all came from a woman between 45 and 60 years old with active or convalescent COVID-19.

This chain uses TRBV18 with TRBJ2-5, with D perhaps TRBD1 (6 bases). Germline V gene sequence: CDR1 KGHSH, CDR2 LQKENI. V lost 6 bases and J lost 1, with 9 bases in between. The CDR3 is made up of 13 amino acids. The CDR3 sequence is CASSGAGQETQYF. The CDR3 bases are TGTGCCAGCTCGGGGGCGGGCCAAGAGACCCAGTACTTC.

Notes on this clone: Other DNA sequences within the sample encode an identical CDR3. This chain joins TRBV6-5 and TRBJ1-1; tentative D call: TRBD1 (6 bases). V lost 6 bases and J 3 bases, leaving 11 bases between the germline ends. The CDR3 runs 13 residues. Germline V CDR1 and CDR2: MNHEY, SVGAGI. Here the CDR3 DNA reads TGTGCCAGCAGCCCATACAGGGACACTGAAGCTTTCTTT. Its protein is CASSPYRDTEAFF.

CDR3 sequence reads: CASSLRTGGLEKLFF. The CDR3 DNA reads as TGTGCCAGCAGCCTTCGGACAGGGGGCCTCGAAAAACTGTTTTTT. The chain links TRBV7-8 to TRBJ1-4, with 11 bases lining up with TRBD1. The junction had 7 bases not matched to a gene; V was cut back by 5 bases and J by 8 bases. The CDR3 runs 15 residues. The germline CDR1 and CDR2 sequences are SGHVS and FQNEAQ.

V usage is TRBV29-1 and J usage is TRBJ1-1; D gene unclear. V shed 5 bases and J shed 1 base, with 14 bases lying between them. This CDR3 region has 14 residues. CDR1 is SQVTM and CDR2 is ANQGSEA in the germline V gene. This chain's CDR3 is CSVKSRTTNTEAFF. The CDR3 coding sequence is TGCAGCGTTAAGAGCCGTACTACGAACACTGAAGCTTTCTTT.

The chain joins TRBV5-6 to TRBJ2-7; a weak D match, TRBD1 (6 bases). V gave up 6 bases and J gave up 0 bases, with 16 bases separating them. The CDR3 covers 15 residues. Germline CDR1 reads SGHDT; CDR2 reads YYEEEE. The CDR3 nucleotides read TGTGCCAGCACCCAGGCGGGCAGGGGCTCCTACGAGCAGTACTTC. Its translation is CASTQAGRGSYEQYF.

This chain links TRBV7-9 with TRBJ2-5; D might be TRBD2 (6 bases). Germline CDR1 is SEHNR and CDR2 is FQNEAQ (reference sequence). V gave up 4 bases and J gave up 7 bases, with 22 bases separating them. The CDR3 contains 16 residues. For the CDR3, the DNA is TGTGCCAGCAGCTGGGGTCTGAGACTAGGGAGACGGACCCAGTACTTC. Amino acid sequence: CASSWGLRLGRRTQYF.

The chain links TRBV5-1 to TRBJ2-1; 7 bases align to TRBD2. V dropped 4 bases and J dropped 5; count of bases not matched to a gene: 6. The CDR3 covers 14 residues. CDR1 is SGHRS, CDR2 YFSETQ, per germline. The CDR3 sequence is CASSLLGGNNEQFF. CDR3 in DNA: TGCGCCAGCAGCCTCTTGGGGGGGAACAATGAGCAGTTCTTC.

The chain carries TRBV14 and TRBJ1-2, with a weak D call TRBD1 (6 bases). V gave up 5 bases and J gave up 7 bases, with 14 bases separating them. The germline gives CDR1 SGHDN, CDR2 FVKESK. The CDR3 covers 13 residues. CDR3 in DNA: TGTGCCAGCAGCGCAACAGGGAGTGGTGGCTACACCTTC. Translation gives CASSATGSGGYTF.

The rearrangement links TRBV6-5 to TRBJ1-2, with D perhaps matching TRBD1 (6 bases). Per the germline V gene, CDR1 is MNHEY and CDR2 is SVGAGI. Between the trimmed V and J ends, which lost 7 bases and 7 bases, there was a span of 19 bases. CDR3 length: 14 amino acids. The CDR3 reads CASTRLQGIGGYTF. DNA for the CDR3: TGTGCCAGCACTCGACTTCAGGGGATCGGTGGCTACACCTTC.

This clone was found once. The rearrangement links TRBV5-4 to TRBJ2-2; 11 bases align to TRBD2. The CDR3 extends over 16 amino acids. J gave up 6 bases and V 0 bases, and 4 bases lay outside the gene matches. The V gene's germline CDR1 is SGHNT and CDR2 YYREEE (reference sequence). CDR3 nucleotides: TGTGCCAGCAGCTTGGGACTAGCGGGAATATCCGGGGAGCTGTTTTTT. Translated, it gives CASSLGLAGISGELFF. The whole variable domain, filled in from reference TRBV5-4 and TRBJ2-2, reads ETGVTQSPTHLIKTRGQQVTLRCSSQSGHNTVSWYQQALGQGPQFIFQYYREEENGRGNFPPRFSGLQFPNYSSELNVNALELDDSALYLCASSLGLAGISGELFFGEGSRLTVL.

The CDR3 is CASSLTGRNSGYTF. The DNA of the CDR3 is TGTGCCAGCAGCTTAACAGGAAGGAATTCTGGCTACACCTTC. V is TRBV7-2 and J is TRBJ1-2; D may be TRBD1 (5 bases). The CDR3 runs to 14 residues. Germline CDR1 and CDR2: SGHTA and FQGNSA. Trimming left V 2 bases short and J 7 bases short, with 14 bases between.

The chain joins TRBV15 to TRBJ1-1, with D possibly matching TRBD1 (6 bases). Germline assignment: CDR1 LNHNV and CDR2 YYDKDF (reference sequence). The length of the CDR3 is 17 residues. Trimming took off 2 bases at V and 4 bases at J, with 20 bases between the two ends. The CDR3 protein is CATSRPTGGRGGTEAFF. CDR3 bases: TGTGCCACCAGCAGACCGACAGGAGGACGAGGAGGCACTGAAGCTTTCTTT.

V is TRBV9 and J is TRBJ2-5, with no clear D. The V gene's germline CDR1 is SGDLS and CDR2 YYNGEE. This CDR3 has 14 residues. Trimming removed 0 bases from V and 7 bases from J, with 13 bases in between. For the CDR3, the DNA is TGTGCCAGCAGCGTAGGAAGGCACCCAGGGACCCAGTACTTC. Residues: CASSVGRHPGTQYF.

The rearrangement uses TRBV2 and TRBJ1-2; D gene ambiguous. Germline CDR1 is SNHLY and CDR2 is FYNNEI. The CDR3 runs 13 residues. Trimming pared 8 bases from V and 8 bases from J, leaving 18 bases between. The chain's CDR3 is CASSAGWEDGYTF. CDR3 nucleotides: TGTGCCAGCTCGGCGGGTTGGGAGGACGGCTACACCTTC. Full variable domain (missing parts from reference TRBV2 and TRBJ1-2): EPEVTQTPSHQVTQMGQEVILRCVPISNHLYFYWYRQILGQKVEFLVSFYNNEISEKSEIFDDQFSVERPDGSNFTLKIRSTKLEDSAMYFCASSAGWEDGYTFGSGTRLTVV.

This clone came up many times. V gene TRBV14 combines with J gene TRBJ2-1, with D maybe TRBD2 (6 bases). The germline gives CDR1 SGHDN, CDR2 FVKESK. This CDR3 comprises 17 residues. V gave up 0 bases and J gave up 2 bases, with 14 bases separating them. The CDR3 here is CASSQDGAGKPYNEQFF. The CDR3 DNA is TGTGCCAGCAGCCAAGATGGGGCGGGGAAACCCTACAATGAGCAGTTCTTC.

The chain combines TRBV30 with TRBJ2-1; 13 bases are a match to TRBD2. V was clipped by 5 bases and J by 7 bases; unmatched bases: 17. The CDR3 contains 18 residues. Germline-derived CDR1 and CDR2 are GTSNPN and SVGIG (reference sequence). The CDR3 DNA reads TGTGCCTGGGGAAGTGGACTAGCGGGAGCCCGGTTGAAGAATGAGCAGTTCTTC. Protein sequence: CAWGSGLAGARLKNEQFF.

V and J are TRBV5-4 and TRBJ1-2; D not certain. Germline V gives CDR1 SGHNT, CDR2 YYREEE (reference sequence). This CDR3 region has 14 residues. Trimming pared 0 bases from V and 4 bases from J, leaving 10 bases between. CDR3 bases: TGTGCCAGCAGCTTGGAACACACAACCTATGGCTACACCTTC. This sequence encodes CASSLEHTTYGYTF. The full variable domain, in which reference TRBV5-4 and TRBJ1-2 provide the parts outside the CDR3, is ETGVTQSPTHLIKTRGQQVTLRCSSQSGHNTVSWYQQALGQGPQFIFQYYREEENGRGNFPPRFSGLQFPNYSSELNVNALELDDSALYLCASSLEHTTYGYTFGSGTRLTVV.

V is TRBV2 and J is TRBJ2-7, with TRBD1 identical over 8 bases. The CDR3 consists of 14 residues. V lost 6 bases to trimming and J lost 2 bases; unmatched junction nucleotides: 6. CDR1 and CDR2 from the germline V gene are SNHLY and FYNNEI. CDR3 in amino acids: CASSNRGVPYEQYF. CDR3 nucleotide sequence: TGTGCCAGCAGCAACAGGGGGGTGCCCTACGAGCAGTACTTC.

This rearrangement joins TRBV5-1 to TRBJ1-1, with D hard to call. CDR1 SGHRS and CDR2 YFSETQ come from the germline V gene. The V gene lost 2 bases and the J gene lost 0 bases, with 14 bases spanning the gap. The CDR3 has 16 residues. The CDR3 DNA reads TGCGCCAGCAGCTTTATACCGGGGTCAATGAACACTGAAGCTTTCTTT. Amino acids: CASSFIPGSMNTEAFF.

The chain employs TRBV5-1 and TRBJ2-7, with D perhaps TRBD1 (6 bases). Germline V lookup: CDR1 SGHRS, CDR2 YFSETQ. V shed 4 bases and J shed 5 bases, with 13 bases lying between them. The CDR3 totals 13 residues. CDR3 amino acids: CASSVQSGDEQYF. As DNA, the CDR3 is TGCGCCAGCAGCGTCCAATCAGGGGACGAGCAGTACTTC.

The V call is TRBV27, the J call TRBJ2-3, with no clear D. V was cut by 3 bases and J by 2 bases, with 15 bases left in between. This CDR3 contains 16 residues. Germline values: CDR1 MNHEY, CDR2 SMNVEV (reference sequence). CDR3: CASSFFSSTFTDTQYF. The CDR3 nucleotides are TGTGCCAGCAGTTTTTTCTCATCCACTTTCACAGATACGCAGTATTTT.

This chain links TRBV30 with TRBJ2-1, with TRBD2 matching over 7 bases. Germline CDR1 GTSNPN, CDR2 SVGIG (reference sequence). This CDR3 comprises 14 residues. The J segment lost 9 bases and the V segment lost 4 bases, leaving 12 bases of the junction unmatched. The CDR3 nucleotides are TGTGCCTGGATCCTGGGCGGGAGTGGAGCTGAGCAGTTCTTC. Translation: CAWILGGSGAEQFF. Complete variable domain (other parts from reference TRBV30 and TRBJ2-1): SQTIHQWPATLVQPVGSPLSLECTVEGTSNPNLYWYRQAAGRGLQLLFYSVGIGQISSEVPQNLSASRPQDRQFILSSKKLLLSDSGFYLCAWILGGSGAEQFFGPGTRLTVL.

The chain combines TRBV5-4 with TRBJ1-4; D not resolved. V lost 0 bases and J lost 3, with 6 bases in between. The V gene's germline CDR1 is SGHNT and CDR2 YYREEE (reference sequence). The CDR3 runs 14 residues. The CDR3 nucleotides read TGTGCCAGCAGCTTGGACCGGGCTAATGAAAAACTGTTTTTT. It yields the protein CASSLDRANEKLFF.

V gene TRBV27 combines with J gene TRBJ1-1; TRBD1 aligns across 7 bases. Losses at the gene ends were 6 bases for V and 3 bases for J; bases not matched to a gene: 4. CDR1 and CDR2 from the germline V gene are MNHEY and SMNVEV (reference sequence). The CDR3 is 13 amino acids. The CDR3 nucleotides are TGTGCCAGCAGGGACCAGGGGGACACTGAAGCTTTCTTT. It encodes CASRDQGDTEAFF.

This chain uses TRBV11-2 with TRBJ2-1; 8 bases are shared with TRBD2. V trimming: 3 bases; J trimming: 3 bases; junction bases outside the gene matches: 4. Germline assignment: CDR1 SGHAT and CDR2 FQNNGV. The CDR3 extends over 15 amino acids. CDR3 residues: CASSLAGTSYNEQFF. CDR3 in DNA: TGTGCCAGCAGCTTGGCCGGGACTAGCTACAATGAGCAGTTCTTC.